This T cell receptor (beta chain) stems from a study of CD8 T cells in Susac syndrome. The CDR3 covers 14 residues. Germline CDR1 reads DFQATT; CDR2 reads SNEGSKA (reference sequence). Trimming took 0 bases from V and 8 from J; bases not matched to a gene: 7. Reverse transcription of about 0.45 to 1 ug RNA was carried out with random hexamers. Multiplex PCR with immunoSEQ amplified the TCR beta CDR3 across 54 Vbeta and 13 Jbeta. TCRdb used MiXCR to reprocess the immunoSEQ multiplex PCR reads, holding one entry per CDR3 protein. Of about 290,000 distinct CDR3 sequences listed, 65% to 90% were seen once; the top ten hold approximately 0.2%. Sequencing of TCR beta was performed on blood CD8+ T cells and on blood CD4+ T cells.

The chain couples TRBV20-1 to TRBJ1-2, with 9 bases aligning to TRBD1. The sample comprised CD8+ T cells from PBMCs. The TCR sequence derives from a human donor with multiple sclerosis. The CDR3 coding sequence is TGCAGTGCTAGAGAGAACAGGGGGCTTGAGGGCTACACCTTC. The encoded protein is CSARENRGLEGYTF.